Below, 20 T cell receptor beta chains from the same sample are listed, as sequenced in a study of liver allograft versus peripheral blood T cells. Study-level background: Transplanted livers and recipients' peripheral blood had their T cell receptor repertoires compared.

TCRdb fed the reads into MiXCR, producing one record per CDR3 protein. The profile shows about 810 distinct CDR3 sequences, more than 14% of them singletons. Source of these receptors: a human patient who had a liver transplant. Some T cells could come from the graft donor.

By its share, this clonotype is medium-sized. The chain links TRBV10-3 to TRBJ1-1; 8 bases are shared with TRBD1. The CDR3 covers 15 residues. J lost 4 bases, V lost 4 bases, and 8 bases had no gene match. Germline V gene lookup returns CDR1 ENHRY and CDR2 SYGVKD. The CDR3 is CAISAEGQVITEAFF. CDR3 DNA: TGTGCCATCAGTGCTGAGGGACAGGTGATCACTGAAGCTTTCTTT.

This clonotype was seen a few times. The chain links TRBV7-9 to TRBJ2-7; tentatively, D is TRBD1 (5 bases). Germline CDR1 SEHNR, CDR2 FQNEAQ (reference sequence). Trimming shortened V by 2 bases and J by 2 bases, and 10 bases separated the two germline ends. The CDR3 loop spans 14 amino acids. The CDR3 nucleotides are TGTGCCAGCAGCTTACCCAGGGAAACCTACGAGCAGTACTTC. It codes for CASSLPRETYEQYF.

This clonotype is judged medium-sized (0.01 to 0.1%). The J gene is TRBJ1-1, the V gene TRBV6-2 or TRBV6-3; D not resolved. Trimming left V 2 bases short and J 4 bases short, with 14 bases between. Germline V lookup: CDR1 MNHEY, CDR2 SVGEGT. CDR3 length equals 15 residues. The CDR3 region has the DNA TGTGCCAGCAGTTACGCGTCTTCGGGGAGCACTGAAGCTTTCTTT. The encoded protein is CASSYASSGSTEAFF.

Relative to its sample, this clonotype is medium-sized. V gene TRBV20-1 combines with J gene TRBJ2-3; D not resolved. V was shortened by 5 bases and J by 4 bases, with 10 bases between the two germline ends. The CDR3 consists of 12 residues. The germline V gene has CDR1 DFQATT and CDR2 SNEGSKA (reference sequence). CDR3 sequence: CSARGTSDTQYF. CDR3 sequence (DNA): TGCAGTGCTCGCGGCACTTCAGATACGCAGTATTTT.

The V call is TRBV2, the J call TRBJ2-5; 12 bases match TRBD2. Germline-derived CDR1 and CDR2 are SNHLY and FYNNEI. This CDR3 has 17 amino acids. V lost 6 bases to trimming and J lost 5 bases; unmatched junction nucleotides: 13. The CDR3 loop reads CASSTLTSGGSRETQYF. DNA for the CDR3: TGTGCCAGCAGCACATTAACTAGCGGGGGGTCCCGGGAGACCCAGTACTTC.

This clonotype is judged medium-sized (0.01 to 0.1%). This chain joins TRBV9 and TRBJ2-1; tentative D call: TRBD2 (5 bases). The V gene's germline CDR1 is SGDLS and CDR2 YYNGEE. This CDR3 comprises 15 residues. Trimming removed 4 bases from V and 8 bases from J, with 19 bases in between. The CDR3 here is CASSPEGALLDEQFF. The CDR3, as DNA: TGTGCCAGCAGCCCCGAGGGCGCATTGTTGGATGAGCAGTTCTTC.

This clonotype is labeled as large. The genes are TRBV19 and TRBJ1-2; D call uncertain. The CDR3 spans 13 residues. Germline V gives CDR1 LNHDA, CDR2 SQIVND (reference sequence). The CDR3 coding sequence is TGTGCTACACTCCGAAGAACGGACTATGGCTACACCTTC. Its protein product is CATLRRTDYGYTF.

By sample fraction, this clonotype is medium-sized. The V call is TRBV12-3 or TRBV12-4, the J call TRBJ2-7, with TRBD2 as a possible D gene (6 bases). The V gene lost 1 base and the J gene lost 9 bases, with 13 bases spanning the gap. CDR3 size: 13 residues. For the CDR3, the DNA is TGTGCCAGCAGTTTAGGGGCGGGGACCTGGCAGTACGTC. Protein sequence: CASSLGAGTWQYV.

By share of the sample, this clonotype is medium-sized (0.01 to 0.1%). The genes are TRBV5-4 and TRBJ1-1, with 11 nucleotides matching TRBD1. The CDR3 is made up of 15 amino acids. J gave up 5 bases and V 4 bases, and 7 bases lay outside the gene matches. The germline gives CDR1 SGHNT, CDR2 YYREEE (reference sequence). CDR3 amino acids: CASSPGQGARTEAFF. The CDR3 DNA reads TGTGCCAGCAGCCCCGGACAGGGGGCGCGAACTGAAGCTTTCTTT.

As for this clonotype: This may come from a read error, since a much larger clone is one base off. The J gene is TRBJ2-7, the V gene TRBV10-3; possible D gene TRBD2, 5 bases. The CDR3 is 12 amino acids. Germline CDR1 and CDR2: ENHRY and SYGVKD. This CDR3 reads CASSLDSYELYF. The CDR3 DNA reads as TGTGCCAGCAGTTTGGACTCCTACGAGCTGTACTTC.

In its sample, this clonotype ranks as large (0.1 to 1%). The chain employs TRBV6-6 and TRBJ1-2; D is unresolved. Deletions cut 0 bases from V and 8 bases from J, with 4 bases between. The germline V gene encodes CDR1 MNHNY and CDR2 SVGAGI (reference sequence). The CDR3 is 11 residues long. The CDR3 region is CASSYSAGYTF. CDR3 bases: TGTGCCAGCAGTTACTCGGCCGGCTACACCTTC.

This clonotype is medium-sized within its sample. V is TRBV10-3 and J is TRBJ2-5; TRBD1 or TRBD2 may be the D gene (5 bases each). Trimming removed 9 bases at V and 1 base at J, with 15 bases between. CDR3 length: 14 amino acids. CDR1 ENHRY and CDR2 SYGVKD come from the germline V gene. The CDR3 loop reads CAINTEGTQETQYF. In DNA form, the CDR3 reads TGTGCCATTAATACAGAAGGGACCCAAGAGACCCAGTACTTC.

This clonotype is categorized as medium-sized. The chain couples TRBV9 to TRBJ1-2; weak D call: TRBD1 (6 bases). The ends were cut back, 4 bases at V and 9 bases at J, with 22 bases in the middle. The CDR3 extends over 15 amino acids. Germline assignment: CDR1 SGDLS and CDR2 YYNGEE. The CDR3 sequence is CASSTTYGQGRSYTF. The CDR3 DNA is TGTGCCAGCAGCACTACTTACGGGCAGGGGAGAAGCTACACCTTC.

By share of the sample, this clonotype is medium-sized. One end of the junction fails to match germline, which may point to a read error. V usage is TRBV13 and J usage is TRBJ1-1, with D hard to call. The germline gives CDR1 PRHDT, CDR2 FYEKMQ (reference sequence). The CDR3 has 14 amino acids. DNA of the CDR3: TGTGCCAGCAGCTTAGGCCTAGAAAACAGTGAAGCTTTCTTT. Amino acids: CASSLGLENSEAFF.

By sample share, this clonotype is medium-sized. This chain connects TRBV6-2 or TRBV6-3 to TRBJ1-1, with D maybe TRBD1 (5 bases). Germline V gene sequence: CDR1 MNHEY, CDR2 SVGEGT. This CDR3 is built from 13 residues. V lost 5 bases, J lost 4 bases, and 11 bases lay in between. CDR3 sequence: CASSLRQTTEAFF. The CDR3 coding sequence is TGTGCCAGCAGTCTCCGACAGACCACTGAAGCTTTCTTT.

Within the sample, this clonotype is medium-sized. The chain's CDR3 is CASSHREGGLFGYTF. CDR3 DNA sequence: TGTGCCAGCAGCCATCGGGAGGGGGGGCTCTTTGGCTACACCTTC. This sequence joins TRBV12-3 or TRBV12-4 and TRBJ1-2, with D possibly being TRBD1 (6 bases). V was clipped by 6 bases and J by 7 bases, with 21 bases between them. This CDR3 comprises 15 residues.

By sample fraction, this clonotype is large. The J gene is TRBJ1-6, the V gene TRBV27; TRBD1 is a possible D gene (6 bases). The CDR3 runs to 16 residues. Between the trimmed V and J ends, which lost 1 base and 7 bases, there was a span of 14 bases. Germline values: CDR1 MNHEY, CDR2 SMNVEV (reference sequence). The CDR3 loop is CASSLFGEQGNSPLHF. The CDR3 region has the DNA TGTGCCAGCAGTTTATTTGGAGAACAGGGAAATTCACCCCTCCACTTT.

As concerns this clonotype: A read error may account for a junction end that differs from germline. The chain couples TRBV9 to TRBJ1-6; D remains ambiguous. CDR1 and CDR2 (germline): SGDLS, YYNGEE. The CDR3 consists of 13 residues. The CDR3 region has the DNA TGTGCAAGCAGCGAACCAAGGGAGGAACCCCTCCACTTT. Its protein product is CASSEPREEPLHF.

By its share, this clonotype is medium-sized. CDR3 DNA sequence: TGTGCCAGCAGTGTTGGGCCTTATAATAGGGACAATGAGCAGTTCTTC. As protein: CASSVGPYNRDNEQFF. The J gene is TRBJ2-1, the V gene TRBV6-1; D gene ambiguous. Germline V gene data show CDR1 as MNHNS and CDR2 as SASEGT. The V and J ends lost 4 bases and 5 bases respectively, with 18 bases between them. CDR3 size: 16 residues.

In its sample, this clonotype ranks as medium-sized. The CDR3 here is CASSYGASGGDTQYF. The CDR3 coding sequence is TGTGCCAGCAGTTACGGGGCTAGCGGTGGAGATACGCAGTATTTT. This sequence joins TRBV6-2 or TRBV6-3 and TRBJ2-3; 7 bases match TRBD2. This CDR3 has 15 residues. Germline lookup yields CDR1 MNHEY and CDR2 SVGEGT. Trimming cost V 2 bases and J 5 bases; bases outside gene matches: 7.